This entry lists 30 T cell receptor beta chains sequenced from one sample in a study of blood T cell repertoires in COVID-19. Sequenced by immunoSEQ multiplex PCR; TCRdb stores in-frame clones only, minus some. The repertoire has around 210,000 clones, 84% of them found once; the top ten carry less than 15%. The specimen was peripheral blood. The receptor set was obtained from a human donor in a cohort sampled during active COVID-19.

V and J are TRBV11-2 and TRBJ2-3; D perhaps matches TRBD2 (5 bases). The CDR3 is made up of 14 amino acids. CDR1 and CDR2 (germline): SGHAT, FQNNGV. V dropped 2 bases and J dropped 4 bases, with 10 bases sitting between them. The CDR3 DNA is TGTGCCAGCAGCTTATATATCGGGGCAGATACGCAGTATTTT. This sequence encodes CASSLYIGADTQYF.

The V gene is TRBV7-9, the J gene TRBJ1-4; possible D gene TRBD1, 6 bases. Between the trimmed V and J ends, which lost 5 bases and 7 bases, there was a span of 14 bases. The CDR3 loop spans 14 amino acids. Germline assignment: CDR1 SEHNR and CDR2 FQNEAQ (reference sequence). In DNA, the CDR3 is TGTGCCAGCAGCCGGGACAACGGGATTGAAAAACTGTTTTTT. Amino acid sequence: CASSRDNGIEKLFF.

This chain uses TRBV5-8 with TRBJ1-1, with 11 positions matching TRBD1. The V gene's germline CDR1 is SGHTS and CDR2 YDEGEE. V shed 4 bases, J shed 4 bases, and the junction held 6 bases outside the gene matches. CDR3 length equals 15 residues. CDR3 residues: CASSQPGTGGTEAFF. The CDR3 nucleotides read TGTGCCAGCAGCCAACCCGGGACAGGGGGCACTGAAGCTTTCTTT.

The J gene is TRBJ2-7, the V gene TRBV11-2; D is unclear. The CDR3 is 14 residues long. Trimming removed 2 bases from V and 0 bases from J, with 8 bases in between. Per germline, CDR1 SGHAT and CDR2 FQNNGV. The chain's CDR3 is CASSLLSSSYEQYF. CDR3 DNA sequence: TGTGCCAGCAGCTTACTTAGCTCCTCCTACGAGCAGTACTTC. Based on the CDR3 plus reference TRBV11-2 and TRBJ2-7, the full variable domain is EAGVAQSPRYKIIEKRQSVAFWCNPISGHATLYWYQQILGQGPKLLIQFQNNGVVDDSQLPKDRFSAERLKGVDSTLKIQPAKLEDSAVYLCASSLLSSSYEQYFGPGTRLTVT.

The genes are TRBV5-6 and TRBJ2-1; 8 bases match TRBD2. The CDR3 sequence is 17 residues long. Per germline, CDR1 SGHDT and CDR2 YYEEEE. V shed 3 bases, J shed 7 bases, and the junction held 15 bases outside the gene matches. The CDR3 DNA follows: TGTGCCAGCAGCTCACCACCCACAGCGGGAGTAAAAAATGAGCAGTTCTTC. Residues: CASSSPPTAGVKNEQFF.

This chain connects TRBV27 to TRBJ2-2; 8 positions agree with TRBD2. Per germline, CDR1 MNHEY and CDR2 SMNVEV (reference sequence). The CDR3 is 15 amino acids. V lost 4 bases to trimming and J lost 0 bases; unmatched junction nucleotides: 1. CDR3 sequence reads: CASSSGLANTGELFF. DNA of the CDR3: TGTGCCAGCAGTTCGGGACTAGCGAACACCGGGGAGCTGTTTTTT.

The CDR3 bases are TGTGCCAGCAGTTGGACAGGGGACCAGCCCCAGCATTTT. Protein: CASSWTGDQPQHF. This chain links TRBV12-3 or TRBV12-4 with TRBJ1-5, with TRBD1 matching over 9 bases. CDR3 size: 13 residues. V shed 4 bases, J shed 7 bases, and the junction held 2 bases outside the gene matches.

For the CDR3, the DNA is TGTGCCAGCAGGGGAGGCCGGGGGCAAGAGACCCAGTACTTC. It yields the protein CASRGGRGQETQYF. The chain has TRBV28 and TRBJ2-5, with D perhaps TRBD2 (6 bases). V was clipped by 6 bases and J by 2 bases, with 13 bases between them. The CDR3 totals 14 residues. The germline CDR1 and CDR2 sequences are MDHEN and SYDVKM.

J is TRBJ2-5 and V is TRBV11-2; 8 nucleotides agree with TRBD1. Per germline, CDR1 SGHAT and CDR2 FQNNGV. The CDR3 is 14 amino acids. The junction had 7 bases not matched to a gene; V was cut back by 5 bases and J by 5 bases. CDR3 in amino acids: CASSGRTGWETQYF. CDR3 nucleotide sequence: TGTGCCAGCAGCGGTAGGACAGGGTGGGAGACCCAGTACTTC. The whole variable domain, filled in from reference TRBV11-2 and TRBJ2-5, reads EAGVAQSPRYKIIEKRQSVAFWCNPISGHATLYWYQQILGQGPKLLIQFQNNGVVDDSQLPKDRFSAERLKGVDSTLKIQPAKLEDSAVYLCASSGRTGWETQYFGPGTRLLVL.

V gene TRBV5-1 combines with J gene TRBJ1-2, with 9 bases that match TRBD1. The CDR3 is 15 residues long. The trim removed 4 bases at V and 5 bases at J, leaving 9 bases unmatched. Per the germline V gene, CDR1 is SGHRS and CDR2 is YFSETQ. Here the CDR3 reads CASSPDRGYGYGYTF. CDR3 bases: TGCGCCAGCAGCCCGGACAGGGGTTATGGTTATGGCTACACCTTC. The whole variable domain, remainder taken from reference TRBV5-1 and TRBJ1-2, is KAGVTQTPRYLIKTRGQQVTLSCSPISGHRSVSWYQQTPGQGLQFLFEYFSETQRNKGNFPGRFSGRQFSNSRSEMNVSTLELGDSALYLCASSPDRGYGYGYTFGSGTRLTVV.

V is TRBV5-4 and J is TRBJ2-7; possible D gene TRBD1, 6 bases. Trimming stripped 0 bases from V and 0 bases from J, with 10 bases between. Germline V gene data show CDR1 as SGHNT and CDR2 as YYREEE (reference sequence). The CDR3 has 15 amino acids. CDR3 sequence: CASSLEFRGSYEQYF. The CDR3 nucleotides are TGTGCCAGCAGCTTGGAGTTCAGGGGCTCCTACGAGCAGTACTTC.

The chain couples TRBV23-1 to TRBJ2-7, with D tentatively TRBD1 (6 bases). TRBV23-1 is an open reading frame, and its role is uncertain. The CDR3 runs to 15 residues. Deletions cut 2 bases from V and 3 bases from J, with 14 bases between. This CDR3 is CASSQAPGHFYEQYF. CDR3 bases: TGCGCCAGCAGTCAAGCCCCGGGACACTTCTACGAGCAGTACTTC.

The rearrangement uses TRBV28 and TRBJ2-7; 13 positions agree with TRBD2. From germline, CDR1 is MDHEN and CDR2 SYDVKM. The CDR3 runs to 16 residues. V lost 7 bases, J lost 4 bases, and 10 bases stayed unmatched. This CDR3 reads CASNPRLAGGLYEQYF. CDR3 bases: TGTGCCAGCAATCCCCGACTAGCGGGAGGTCTGTACGAGCAGTACTTC.

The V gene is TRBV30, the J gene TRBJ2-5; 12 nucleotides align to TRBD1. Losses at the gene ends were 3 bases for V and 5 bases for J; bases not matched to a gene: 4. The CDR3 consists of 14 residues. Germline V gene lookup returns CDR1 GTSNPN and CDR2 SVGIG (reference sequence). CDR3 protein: CAWRGQGARETQYF. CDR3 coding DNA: TGTGCCTGGAGGGGACAGGGGGCGAGGGAGACCCAGTACTTC. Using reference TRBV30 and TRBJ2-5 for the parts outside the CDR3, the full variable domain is SQTIHQWPATLVQPVGSPLSLECTVEGTSNPNLYWYRQAAGRGLQLLFYSVGIGQISSEVPQNLSASRPQDRQFILSSKKLLLSDSGFYLCAWRGQGARETQYFGPGTRLLVL.

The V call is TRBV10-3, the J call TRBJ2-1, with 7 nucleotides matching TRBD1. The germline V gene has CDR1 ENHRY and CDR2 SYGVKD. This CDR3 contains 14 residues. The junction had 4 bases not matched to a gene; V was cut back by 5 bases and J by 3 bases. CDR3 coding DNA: TGTGCCATCAGTCCAGGGACAGACTACAATGAGCAGTTCTTC. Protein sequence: CAISPGTDYNEQFF.

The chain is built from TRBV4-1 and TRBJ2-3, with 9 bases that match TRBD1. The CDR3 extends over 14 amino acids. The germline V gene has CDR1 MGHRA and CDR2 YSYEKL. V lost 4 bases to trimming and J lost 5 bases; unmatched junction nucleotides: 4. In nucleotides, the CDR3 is TGCGCCAGCAGCCTAGGACAGGGGATAGATACGCAGTATTTT. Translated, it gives CASSLGQGIDTQYF.

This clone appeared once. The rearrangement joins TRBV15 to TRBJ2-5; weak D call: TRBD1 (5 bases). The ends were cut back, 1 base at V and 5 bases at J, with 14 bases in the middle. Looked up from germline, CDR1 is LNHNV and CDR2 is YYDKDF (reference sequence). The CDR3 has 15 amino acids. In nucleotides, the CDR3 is TGTGCCACCAGCAGAGCACAGGCGTATAGGGAGACCCAGTACTTC. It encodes CATSRAQAYRETQYF. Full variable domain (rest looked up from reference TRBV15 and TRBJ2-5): DAMVIQNPRYQVTQFGKPVTLSCSQTLNHNVMYWYQQKSSQAPKLLFHYYDKDFNNEADTPDNFQSRRPNTSFCFLDIRSPGLGDTAMYLCATSRAQAYRETQYFGPGTRLLVL.

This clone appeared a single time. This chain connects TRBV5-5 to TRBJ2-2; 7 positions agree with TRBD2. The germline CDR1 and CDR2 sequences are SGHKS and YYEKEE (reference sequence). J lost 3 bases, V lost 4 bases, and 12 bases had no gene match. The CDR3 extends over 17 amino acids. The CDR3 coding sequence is TGTGCCAGCAGCACGCGCAGCGGGATGAGGGACACCGGGGAGCTGTTTTTT. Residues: CASSTRSGMRDTGELFF.

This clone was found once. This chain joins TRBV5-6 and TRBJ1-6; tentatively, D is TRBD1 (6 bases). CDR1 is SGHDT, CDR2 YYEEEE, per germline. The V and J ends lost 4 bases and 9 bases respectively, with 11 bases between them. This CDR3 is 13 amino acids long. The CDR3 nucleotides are TGTGCCAGCAGCCTCACAGGGAGTTCACCCCTCCACTTT. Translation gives CASSLTGSSPLHF.

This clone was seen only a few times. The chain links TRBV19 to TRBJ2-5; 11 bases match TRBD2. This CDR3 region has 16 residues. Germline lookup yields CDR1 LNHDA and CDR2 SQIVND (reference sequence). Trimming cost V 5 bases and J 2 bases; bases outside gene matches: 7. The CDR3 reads CASSYAGLAAQETQYF. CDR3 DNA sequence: TGTGCCAGTAGTTATGCGGGACTAGCGGCACAAGAGACCCAGTACTTC. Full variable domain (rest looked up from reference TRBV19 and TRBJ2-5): DGGITQSPKYLFRKEGQNVTLSCEQNLNHDAMYWYRQDPGQGLRLIYYSQIVNDFQKGDIAEGYSVSREKKESFPLTVTSAQKNPTAFYLCASSYAGLAAQETQYFGPGTRLLVL.

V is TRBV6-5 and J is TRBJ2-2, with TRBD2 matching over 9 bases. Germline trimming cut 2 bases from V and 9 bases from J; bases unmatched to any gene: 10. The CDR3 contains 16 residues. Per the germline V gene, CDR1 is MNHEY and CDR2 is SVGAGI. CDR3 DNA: TGTGCCAGCAGTTACGGCTCTAGCGGGGATCTTCGGGAGCTGTTTTTT. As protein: CASSYGSSGDLRELFF.

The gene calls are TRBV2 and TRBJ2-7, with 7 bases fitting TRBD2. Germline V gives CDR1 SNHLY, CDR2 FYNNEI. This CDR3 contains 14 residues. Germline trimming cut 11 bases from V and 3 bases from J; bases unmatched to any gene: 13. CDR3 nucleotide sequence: TGTGCCGCCGGCTCGGGCGGGGGTTTCTACGAGCAGTACTTC. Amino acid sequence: CAAGSGGGFYEQYF.

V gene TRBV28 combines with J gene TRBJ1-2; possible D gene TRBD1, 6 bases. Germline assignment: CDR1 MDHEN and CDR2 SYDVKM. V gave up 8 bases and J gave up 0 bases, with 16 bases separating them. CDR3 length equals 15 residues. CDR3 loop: CASGPRGSANYGYTF. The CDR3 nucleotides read TGTGCCAGCGGGCCGAGGGGGTCAGCTAACTATGGCTACACCTTC.

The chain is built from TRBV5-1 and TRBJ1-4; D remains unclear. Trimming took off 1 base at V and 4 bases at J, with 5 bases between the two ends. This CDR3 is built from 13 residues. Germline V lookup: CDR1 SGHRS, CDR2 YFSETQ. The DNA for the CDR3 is TGCGCCAGCAGCTTGTTTCGTAATGAAAAACTGTTTTTT. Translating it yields CASSLFRNEKLFF.

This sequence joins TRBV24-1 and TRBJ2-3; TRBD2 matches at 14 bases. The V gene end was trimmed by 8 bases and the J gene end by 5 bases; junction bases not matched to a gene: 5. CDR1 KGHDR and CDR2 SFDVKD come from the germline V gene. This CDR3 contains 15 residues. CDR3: CATKETSGRVDTQYF. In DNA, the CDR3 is TGTGCCACCAAAGAGACTAGCGGGAGGGTAGATACGCAGTATTTT.

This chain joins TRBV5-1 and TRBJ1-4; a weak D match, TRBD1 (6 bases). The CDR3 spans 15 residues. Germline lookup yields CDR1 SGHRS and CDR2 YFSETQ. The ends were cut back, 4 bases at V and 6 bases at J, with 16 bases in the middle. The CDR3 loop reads CASSPQQGFYEKLFF. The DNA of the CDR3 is TGCGCCAGCAGCCCCCAACAGGGTTTTTATGAAAAACTGTTTTTT.

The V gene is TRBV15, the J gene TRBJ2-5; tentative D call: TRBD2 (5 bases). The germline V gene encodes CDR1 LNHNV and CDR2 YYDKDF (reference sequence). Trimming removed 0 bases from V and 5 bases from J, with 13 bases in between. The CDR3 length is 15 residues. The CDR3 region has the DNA TGTGCCACCAGCAGAGAAGTCGGGGAATCGGAGACCCAGTACTTC. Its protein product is CATSREVGESETQYF.

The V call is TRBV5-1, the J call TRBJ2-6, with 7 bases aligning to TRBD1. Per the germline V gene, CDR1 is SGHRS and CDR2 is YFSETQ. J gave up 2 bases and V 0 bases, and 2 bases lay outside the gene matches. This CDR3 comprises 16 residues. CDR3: CASSLAQGAGANVLTF. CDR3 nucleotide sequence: TGCGCCAGCAGCTTGGCCCAGGGGGCTGGGGCCAACGTCCTGACTTTC.

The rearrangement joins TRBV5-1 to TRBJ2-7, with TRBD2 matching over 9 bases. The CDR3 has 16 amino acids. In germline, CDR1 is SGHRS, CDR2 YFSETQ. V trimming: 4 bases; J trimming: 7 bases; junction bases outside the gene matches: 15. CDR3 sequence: CASSPGDWVAGVEQYF. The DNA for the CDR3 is TGCGCCAGCAGCCCGGGGGACTGGGTAGCGGGAGTTGAGCAGTACTTC.

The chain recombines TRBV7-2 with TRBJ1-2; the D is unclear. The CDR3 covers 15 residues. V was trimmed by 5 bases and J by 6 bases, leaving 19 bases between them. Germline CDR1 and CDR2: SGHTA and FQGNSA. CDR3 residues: CASSPRAESIDGYTF. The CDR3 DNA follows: TGTGCCAGCAGCCCCCGAGCCGAGTCCATTGATGGCTACACCTTC.